This T cell receptor beta chain was profiled in a study of blood T cell repertoires in COVID-19. Study details: Whether acute or convalescent, the COVID-19 samples came from the United States, Italy and Spain. PBMCs, B-cell-depleted T cells, or T cells were the source of the cDNA or gDNA that made up the material.

Losses at the gene ends were 0 bases for V and 8 bases for J; bases not matched to a gene: 4. The CDR3 sequence is 14 residues long. Germline values: CDR1 SGHRS, CDR2 YFSETQ. In the authors' methods: Using reference gene primer amplification, nucleated cell counts were estimated. The assay was immunoSEQ multiplex PCR, and TCRdb's table has in-frame clones only and misses some. V and J calls and clone size are as listed in that table; D and trimming were resolved from the DNA. The sample records about 140,000 clones, approximately 90% being singletons. Turning to this clone: The sample contains more than one DNA sequence encoding this CDR3.

The chain employs TRBV5-1 and TRBJ1-4; 7 bases agree with TRBD1. Material: peripheral blood. The source of this sequence is a human donor in a cohort sampled during active COVID-19. CDR3 sequence reads: CASSLGQGGEKLFF. The CDR3 DNA follows: TGCGCCAGCAGCTTGGGGCAGGGGGGCGAAAAACTGTTTTTT.